The 3 T cell receptor beta chains presented below share a single source sample, sequenced in a study of tumor-infiltrating lymphocytes in oesophageal squamous cell carcinoma. TCRdb re-derived calls from the PCR reads in MiXCR, one entry per CDR3 protein. This sample yields around 20,000 distinct CDR3 sequences, of which 40% to 50% are seen a single time; around an eighth belongs to the top ten. Sequencing was done on a sample of normal esophageal tissue next to the tumor. The receptors originated from a male donor with esophageal squamous cell carcinoma.

This clonotype was recorded at least ten times. V usage is TRBV27 and J usage is TRBJ2-5, with D possibly matching TRBD2 (5 bases). Trimming pared 4 bases from V and 5 bases from J, leaving 14 bases between. The CDR3 contains 14 residues. CDR1 and CDR2 from the germline V gene are MNHEY and SMNVEV (reference sequence). CDR3 residues: CASSWTAPPETQYF. CDR3 nucleotides: TGTGCCAGCAGTTGGACTGCCCCCCCCGAGACCCAGTACTTC.

The table lists this clonotype with many counts. The gene calls are TRBV7-9 and TRBJ2-7; 8 bases fit TRBD2. Germline V gives CDR1 SEHNR, CDR2 FQNEAQ (reference sequence). The V gene end was trimmed by 3 bases and the J gene end by 1 base; junction bases not matched to a gene: 2. The CDR3 is 14 residues long. The CDR3 DNA reads as TGTGCCAGCAGCTTGGCTAGCGGGTCCTACGAGCAGTACTTC. It codes for CASSLASGSYEQYF.

This chain joins TRBV6-8 and TRBJ2-5; the D call may be TRBD1 or TRBD2 (5 bases each). Germline CDR1 MNHGY, CDR2 SAAAGT. The CDR3 length is 14 residues. The V gene lost 6 bases and the J gene lost 2 bases, with 13 bases spanning the gap. DNA for the CDR3: TGTGCCAGCAGAAAAAGAGGGGTGCAAGAGACCCAGTACTTC. Protein sequence: CASRKRGVQETQYF.